This T cell receptor beta chain originates from a study of T cells in Graves' hyperthyroidism and ophthalmopathy. Researchers amplified the TCR beta CDR3 regions from RNA transcripts. TCR CDR3 underwent first-round RT-PCR with the HTBI primer set. TCRdb independently ran MiXCR on the multiplex PCR reads; one entry per CDR3 protein. The table records 380,000 or so distinct CDR3 sequences, around 13% of them present only once. V gave up 5 bases and J gave up 3 bases; unmatched junction bases: 8. The germline V gene encodes CDR1 MNHNS and CDR2 SASEGT. CDR3 size: 16 residues. This clonotype was detected many times.

The TCR comes from a woman aged 25 to 39 with Graves' hyperthyroidism. V gene TRBV6-1 combines with J gene TRBJ1-5, with 9 bases lining up with TRBD1. Input material: blood. For the CDR3, the DNA is TGTGCCAGCAGTTTACCACAGGGGGCATTCAATCAGCCCCAGCATTTT. This codes for CASSLPQGAFNQPQHF.